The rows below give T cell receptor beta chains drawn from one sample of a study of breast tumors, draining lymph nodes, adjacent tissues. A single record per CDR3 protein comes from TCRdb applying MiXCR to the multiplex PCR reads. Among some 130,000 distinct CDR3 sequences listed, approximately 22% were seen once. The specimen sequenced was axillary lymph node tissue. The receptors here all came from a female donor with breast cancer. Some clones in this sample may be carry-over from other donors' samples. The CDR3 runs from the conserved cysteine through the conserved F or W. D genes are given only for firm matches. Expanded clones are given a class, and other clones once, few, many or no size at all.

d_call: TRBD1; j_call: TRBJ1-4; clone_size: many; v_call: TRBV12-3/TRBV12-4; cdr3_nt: TGTGCCAGCAGATTGGGTCTCGGGACAGGGCATGAAAAACTGTTTTTT; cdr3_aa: CASRLGLGTGHEKLFF
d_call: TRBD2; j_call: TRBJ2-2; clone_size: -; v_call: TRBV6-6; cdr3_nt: TGTGCCGGCAGTTTGGGACTAGCGAGCACCGGGGAGCTGTTTTTT; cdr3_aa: CAGSLGLASTGELFF
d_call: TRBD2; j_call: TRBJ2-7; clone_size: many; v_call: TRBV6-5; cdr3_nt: TGTGCCAGCAGTTACTCCCGGGAGGGGAGGTACGAGCAGTACTTC; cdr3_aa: CASSYSREGRYEQYF
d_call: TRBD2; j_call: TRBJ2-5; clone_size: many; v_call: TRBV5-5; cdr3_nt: TGTGCCAGCAGCTTCGTAGCGGGAGGGCTGGAGACCCAGTACTTC; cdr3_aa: CASSFVAGGLETQYF
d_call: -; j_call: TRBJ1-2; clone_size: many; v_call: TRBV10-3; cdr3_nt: TGTGCCATCAGTGAGTCAATGGACGGGCGAAGGGATGGCTACACCTTC; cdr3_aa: CAISESMDGRRDGYTF
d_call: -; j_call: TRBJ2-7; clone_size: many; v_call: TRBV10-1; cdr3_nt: TGCGCCAGCAGCGATTCCCGGGGCCTTACCTACGAGCAGTACTTC; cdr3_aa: CASSDSRGLTYEQYF
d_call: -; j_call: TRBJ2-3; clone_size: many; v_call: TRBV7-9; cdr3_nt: TGTGCCAGCAGCGAAAAAGGGACGGTCACAGATACGCAGTATTTT; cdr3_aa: CASSEKGTVTDTQYF
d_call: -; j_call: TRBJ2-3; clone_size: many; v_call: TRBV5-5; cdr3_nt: TGTGCCAGCAGCCCTTCTTCCACAGATACGCAGTATTTT; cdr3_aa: CASSPSSTDTQYF
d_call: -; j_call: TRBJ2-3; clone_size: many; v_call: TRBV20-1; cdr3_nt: TGCAGTGCTCGGGAGATCATATCAGATACGCAGTATTTT; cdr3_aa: CSAREIISDTQYF
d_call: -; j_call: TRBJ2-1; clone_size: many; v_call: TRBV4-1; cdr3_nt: TGCGCCAGCAGCCAAGGGGGTACGGGCTACAATGAGCAGTTCTTC; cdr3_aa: CASSQGGTGYNEQFF
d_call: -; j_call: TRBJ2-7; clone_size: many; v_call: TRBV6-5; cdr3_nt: TGTGCCAGCAGCTTCGGACAACCAGGAGAGCAGTACTTC; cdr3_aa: CASSFGQPGEQYF
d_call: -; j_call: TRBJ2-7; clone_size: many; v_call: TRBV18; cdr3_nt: TGTGCCAGCTCGAAGGGAGGTTACGAGCAGTACTTC; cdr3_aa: CASSKGGYEQYF
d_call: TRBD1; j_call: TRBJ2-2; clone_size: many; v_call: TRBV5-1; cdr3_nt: TGCGCCAGCAGCTTGGACAGGGGGGTCGGGGAGCTGTTTTTT; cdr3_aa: CASSLDRGVGELFF
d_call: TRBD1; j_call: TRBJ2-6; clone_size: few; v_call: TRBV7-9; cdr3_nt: TGTGCCAGCAGCCCCGGACAGGGGGCGAGTGGGGCCAACGTCCTGACTTTC; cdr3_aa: CASSPGQGASGANVLTF
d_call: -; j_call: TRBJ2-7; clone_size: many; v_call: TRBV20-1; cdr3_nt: TGCAGTGCTAGAGGAGGGAATGACTACGAGCAGTACTTC; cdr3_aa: CSARGGNDYEQYF
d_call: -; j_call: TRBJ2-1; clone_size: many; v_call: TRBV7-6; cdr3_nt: TGTGCCAGCAGCTTAGCGCTAGGGCAGTACAATGAGCAGTTCTTC; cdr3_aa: CASSLALGQYNEQFF
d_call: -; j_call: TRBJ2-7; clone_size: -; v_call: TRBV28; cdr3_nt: TGTGCCTCGTGCGGGGCTAGCTCCTACGAGCAGTACTTC; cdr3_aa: CASCGASSYEQYF
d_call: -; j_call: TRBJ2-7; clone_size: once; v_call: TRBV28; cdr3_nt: TGTGCCAGCAGAAAGGACCTGTTCCGGGACGAGCAGCACTTC; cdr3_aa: CASRKDLFRDEQHF
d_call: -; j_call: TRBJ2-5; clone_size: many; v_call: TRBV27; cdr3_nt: TGTGCCAGCAGTTTTGGGGGATACGAGACCCAGTACTTC; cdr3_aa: CASSFGGYETQYF
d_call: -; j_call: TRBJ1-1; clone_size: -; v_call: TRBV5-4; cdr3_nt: TGTGCCAGCAGCTTGAGGATGGGGGACACTGAAGCTTTCTTT; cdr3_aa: CASSLRMGDTEAFF
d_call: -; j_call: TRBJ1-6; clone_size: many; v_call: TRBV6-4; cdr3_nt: TGTGCCAGCAGACCGGACAGTAATTCACCCCTCCACTTT; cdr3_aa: CASRPDSNSPLHF
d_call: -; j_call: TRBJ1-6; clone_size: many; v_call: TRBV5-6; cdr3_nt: TGTGCCAGCAGCTCCCGACCCCTCGCCCAATTCACCCTCCACTTT; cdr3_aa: CASSSRPLAQFTLHF
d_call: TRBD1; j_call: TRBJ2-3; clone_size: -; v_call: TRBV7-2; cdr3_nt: TGTGCCAGCAGCTTAGCGGCAGGGGGAGATACGCAGTATTTT; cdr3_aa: CASSLAAGGDTQYF
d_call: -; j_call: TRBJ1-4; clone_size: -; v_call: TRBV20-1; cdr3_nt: TGCAGTGCTAGAGAGCACAGATCAACTAATGAAAAGCTGTTTTTT; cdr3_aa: CSAREHRSTNEKLFF
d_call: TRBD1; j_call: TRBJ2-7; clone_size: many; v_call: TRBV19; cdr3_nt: TGTGCCAGCAAGCCGGGACAGGGCCCCTACGAGCAGTACTTC; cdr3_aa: CASKPGQGPYEQYF
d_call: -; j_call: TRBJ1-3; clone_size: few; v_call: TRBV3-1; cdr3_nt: TGTGCCAGCTCCGGGGAGCTCTCTGGAAACACCATATATTTT; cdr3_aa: CASSGELSGNTIYF
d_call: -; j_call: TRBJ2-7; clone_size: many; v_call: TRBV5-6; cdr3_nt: TGTGCCAGCAGGATTGGAGAGCTCGGCGAGCAGTACTTC; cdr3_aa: CASRIGELGEQYF
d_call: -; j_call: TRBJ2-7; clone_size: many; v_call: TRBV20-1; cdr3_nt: TGCAGTGCCGCATATAGCGGAAGCTCCTACGAGCAGTACTTC; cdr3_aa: CSAAYSGSSYEQYF
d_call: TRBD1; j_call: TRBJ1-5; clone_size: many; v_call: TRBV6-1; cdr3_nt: TGTGCCAGCAGTCCGGGACAGGGTAGGAATCAGCCCCAGCATTTT; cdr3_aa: CASSPGQGRNQPQHF
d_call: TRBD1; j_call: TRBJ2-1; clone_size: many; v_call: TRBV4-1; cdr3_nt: TGCGCCAGCAGCCAAGCTCTTTTGGGACAGGGAACCTACAATGAGCAGTTCTTC; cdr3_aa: CASSQALLGQGTYNEQFF
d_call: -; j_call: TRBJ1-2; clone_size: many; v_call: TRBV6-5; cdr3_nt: TGTGCCAGCAGTTATATTTCGGGAAACTATGGCTACACCTTC; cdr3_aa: CASSYISGNYGYTF
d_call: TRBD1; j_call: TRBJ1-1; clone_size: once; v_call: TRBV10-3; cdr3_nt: TGTGCCATCACCCGGGACAGGGGAAGCACTGAAGCTTTCTTT; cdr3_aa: CAITRDRGSTEAFF
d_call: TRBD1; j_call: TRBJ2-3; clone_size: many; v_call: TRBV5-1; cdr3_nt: TGCGCCAGCAGCGCAGGGACAGGGGCAGATACGCAGTATTTT; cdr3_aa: CASSAGTGADTQYF
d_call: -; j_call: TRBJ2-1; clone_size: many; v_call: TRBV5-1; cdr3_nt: TGCGCCAGCAGCCAGCGGGCCGAATCCTACAATGAGCAGTTCTTC; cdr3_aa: CASSQRAESYNEQFF
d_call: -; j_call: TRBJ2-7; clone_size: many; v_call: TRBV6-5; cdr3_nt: TGTGCCAGCAGTTATACCAGTAATCACGAGCAGTACTTC; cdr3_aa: CASSYTSNHEQYF
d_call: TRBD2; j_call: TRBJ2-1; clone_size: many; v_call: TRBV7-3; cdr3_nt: TGTGCCAGCAGCTTAAACCCTAGCGGCGGAATCTTTGGCCATGAGCAGTTCTTC; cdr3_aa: CASSLNPSGGIFGHEQFF
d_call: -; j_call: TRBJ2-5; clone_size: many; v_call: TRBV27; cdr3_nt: TGTGCCAGCAGTTTTGGCATTAGGGAGACCCAGTACTTC; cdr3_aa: CASSFGIRETQYF
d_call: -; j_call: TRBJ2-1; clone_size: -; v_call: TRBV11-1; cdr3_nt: TGTGCCAGCAGCTTACAGGCTCTTCCCATATACAATGAGCAGCTCTTC; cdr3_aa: CASSLQALPIYNEQLF
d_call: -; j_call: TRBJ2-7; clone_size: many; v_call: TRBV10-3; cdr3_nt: TGTGCCATCAGTACAACTGACAGTGCCTACGAGCAGTACTTC; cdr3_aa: CAISTTDSAYEQYF
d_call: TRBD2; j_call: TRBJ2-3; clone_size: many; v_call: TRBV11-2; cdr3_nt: TGTGCCAGCAGCTTAGTTAGTGGCGGGAGAAGCGATACGCAGTATTTT; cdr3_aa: CASSLVSGGRSDTQYF
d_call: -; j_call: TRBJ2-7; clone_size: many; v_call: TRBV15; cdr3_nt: TGTGCCACCAGCAGAGCCCGTGGGGGGTACTACGAGCAGTACTTC; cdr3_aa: CATSRARGGYYEQYF
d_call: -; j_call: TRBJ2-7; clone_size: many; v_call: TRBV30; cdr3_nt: TGTGCCTGGAGTTATGGGGGAGCGGCGTACGAGCAGTACTTC; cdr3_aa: CAWSYGGAAYEQYF
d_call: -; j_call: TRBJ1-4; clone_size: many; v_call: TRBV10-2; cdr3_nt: TGCGCCAGCACCTCGAGTCGGGAATGGGGGGGAGTTGAAAAACTGTTTTTT; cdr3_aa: CASTSSREWGGVEKLFF
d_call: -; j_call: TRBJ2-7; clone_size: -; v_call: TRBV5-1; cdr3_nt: TGCGCCAGTAGCTTGGGTGGCGGGGTTTGGGAGCAGTACTTC; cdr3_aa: CASSLGGGVWEQYF
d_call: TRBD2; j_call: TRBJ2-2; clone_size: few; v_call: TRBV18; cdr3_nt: TGTGCCAGCTCACCTTCGAGCGGGAGGGGACCCACCGGGGAGCTGTTTTTT; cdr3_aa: CASSPSSGRGPTGELFF
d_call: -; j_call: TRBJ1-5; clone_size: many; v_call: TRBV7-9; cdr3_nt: TGTGCCAGCAGCTTATCGGCGGAACCCAATCAGCCCCAGCATTTT; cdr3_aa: CASSLSAEPNQPQHF
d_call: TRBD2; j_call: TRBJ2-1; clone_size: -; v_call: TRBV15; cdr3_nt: TGTGCCACCAGCAGAGACCGAGCGGGAGCAAGTGAGCAGTTCTTC; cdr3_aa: CATSRDRAGASEQFF
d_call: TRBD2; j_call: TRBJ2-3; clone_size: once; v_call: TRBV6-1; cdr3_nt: TGTGCCAGCAGTGAAGAGGGGACTAGCGGAAGCACAGATTCGCAGTATTTT; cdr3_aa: CASSEEGTSGSTDSQYF
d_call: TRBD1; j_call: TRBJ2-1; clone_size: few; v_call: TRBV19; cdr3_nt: TGTGCCAGTAGTCGAGAAGGACAGGGGGCTTTGAATGAGCAGTTCTTC; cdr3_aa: CASSREGQGALNEQFF